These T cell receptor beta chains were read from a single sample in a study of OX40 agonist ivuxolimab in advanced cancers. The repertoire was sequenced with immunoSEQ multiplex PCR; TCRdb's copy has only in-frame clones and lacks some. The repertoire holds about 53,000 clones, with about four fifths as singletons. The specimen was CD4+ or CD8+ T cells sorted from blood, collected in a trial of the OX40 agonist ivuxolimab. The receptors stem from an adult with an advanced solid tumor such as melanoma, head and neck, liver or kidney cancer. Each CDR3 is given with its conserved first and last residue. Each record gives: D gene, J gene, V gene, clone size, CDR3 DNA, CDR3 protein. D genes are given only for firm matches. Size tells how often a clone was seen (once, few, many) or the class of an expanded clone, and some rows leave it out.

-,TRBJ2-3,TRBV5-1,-,TGCGCCAGCAGCTTGCCTGTAGCGGAGAGCACAGATACGCAGTATTTT,CASSLPVAESTDTQYF
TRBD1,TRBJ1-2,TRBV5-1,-,TGCGCCAGCAGCGTGGGACAGGGGTATGGCTACACCTTC,CASSVGQGYGYTF
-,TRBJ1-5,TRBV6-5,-,TGTGCCAGCAGTTACAGGTTAGATCAGCCCCAGCATTTT,CASSYRLDQPQHF
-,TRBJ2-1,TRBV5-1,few,TGCGCCAGCAGCTTTTACAATGAGCAGTTCTTC,CASSFYNEQFF
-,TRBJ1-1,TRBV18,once,TGTGCCAGCTCACCAGTTGGCGGGGTGAACACTGAAGCTTTCTTT,CASSPVGGVNTEAFF
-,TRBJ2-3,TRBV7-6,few,TGTGCCAGCAGCCCCGGGACGGGGGCAGATACGCAGTATTTT,CASSPGTGADTQYF
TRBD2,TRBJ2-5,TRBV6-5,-,TGTGCCAGCAGTTACCCTATAGCGGGGGGCCGGGAGACCCAGTACTTC,CASSYPIAGGRETQYF
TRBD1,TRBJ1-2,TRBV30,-,TGTGCCTGGTTTTTGGCCGACAGGGATGGGTATGGCTACACCTTC,CAWFLADRDGYGYTF
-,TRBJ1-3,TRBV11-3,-,TGTGCCAGCAGCTTACAAGGAATGAGATCTGGAAACACCATATATTTT,CASSLQGMRSGNTIYF
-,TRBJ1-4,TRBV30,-,TGTGCCTGGACTTTAACTACATTCGGACTGGGAGAGGAAAAACTGTTTTTT,CAWTLTTFGLGEEKLFF
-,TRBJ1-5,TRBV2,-,TGTGCCAGCACAGGCGGCAATCAGCCCCAGCATTTT,CASTGGNQPQHF
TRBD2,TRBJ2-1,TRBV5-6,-,TGTGCCAGCAGCTTTTCTAGCGGGGGGCTTTACAATGAGCAGTTCTTC,CASSFSSGGLYNEQFF
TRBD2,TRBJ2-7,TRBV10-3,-,TGTGCCATCAGTGAGTTAGCGGGACGCAAAACCTCCTACGAGCAGTACTTC,CAISELAGRKTSYEQYF
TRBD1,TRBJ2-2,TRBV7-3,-,TGTGCCAGCAGCCCTGGACAGGGCCGCACCGGGGAGCTGTTTTTT,CASSPGQGRTGELFF
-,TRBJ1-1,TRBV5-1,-,TGCGCCAGCAGCTTGGGACAGAGGAACACTGAAGCTTTCTTT,CASSLGQRNTEAFF